Here is one T cell receptor beta chain with its context. This clonotype was observed a handful of times. Its antigen is not yet known. The record has no base qualities; no much larger clone is one base away. The data stem from a study of T cells in Graves' hyperthyroidism and ophthalmopathy (dated by TCRdb to the late 2010s). General notes on the study: Peripheral blood samples were taken at initial diagnosis, before any treatment was given. The paper describes TCR Vbeta CDR3 sequencing of 120 to 150 peripheral blood samples, made up of about 41 ophthalmopathy patients, some 76 hyperthyroidism patients and roughly 17 progressor patients. Prospective prediction of ophthalmopathy was tested in an independent validation cohort consisting of 18 to 20 hyperthyroidism patients and more than 15 patients who later progressed to ophthalmopathy. TCR V-J signatures able to tell the groups apart were searched for in a discovery cohort of 90 to 100 patients, of whom about 40 had Graves' ophthalmopathy and under 65 had stable Graves' hyperthyroidism. After blood sampling, hyperthyroidism patients were treated with methimazole at a starting dose of 30 mg daily, and ophthalmopathy patients were treated with high-dose intravenous methylprednisolone. The 95 to 100 discovery patients were randomly divided into training and test sets at a 7:3 ratio. The study also compared thyroid tissue and blood T-cell repertoires from about 6 Graves' hyperthyroidism patients. Overall study results and their limits: A model built on a 13 V-J signature distinguished ophthalmopathy from stable hyperthyroidism, reaching about 88% sensitivity and about 81% specificity in cross-validation and 80%/75% in testing. In validation, the model predicted progression to ophthalmopathy a median of roughly 6.2 months before onset, with about 67% sensitivity and about 72% specificity. Most expanded thyroid clonotypes (frequency above 0.001) were also detected in blood, a finding suggesting that blood repertoires may reflect thyroid immune responses. Sample size was not statistically predetermined, and investigators were not blinded to group allocation.

Hyperthyroidism patients were newly diagnosed, with disease duration under 2 months, and aged 18 to 65 years. Any patient with an uncontrolled infection, another autoimmune disease, pregnancy or lactation was excluded. Diagnoses were based on clinical symptoms, serum thyroxine and TRAb, thyroid ultrasound and orbital computed tomography. For progressor patients, blood was drawn at the first diagnosis of hyperthyroidism, before any ophthalmopathy symptoms had appeared. Ficoll-Paque density gradient centrifugation was used to isolate PBMCs from around 10 ml of fresh peripheral blood. Progressor patients were first diagnosed with Graves' hyperthyroidism and then developed ophthalmopathy during follow-up. Trizol reagent was used to extract total RNA, and RNA quality was then checked on an Agilent 2100 Bioanalyzer. The TCR beta CDR3 regions were amplified from the RNA transcripts. The TCR CDR3 was subjected to a first round of RT-PCR using the HTBI primer set and the Qiagen OneStep RT-PCR kit. A second multiplex PCR round built the libraries, followed by size selection and purification. The libraries were sequenced on an Illumina HiSeq2000 using paired-end 100 bp reads. Under the source paper's analysis protocol: SOAPnuke was used to process the raw data, with reads discarded if the reads contained adapters or uncalled bases, had a mean Phred below 15, or lacked an exact constant-primer or identifier match. High-quality paired reads were merged with COPE v1.2.5, and unique nucleotide sequences were defined as clonotypes. MiTCR v1.1 was used to align the clonotypes against IMGT TRBV, TRBD and TRBJ reference segments. The analysis included only V-J combinations with a frequency above 0.0001, which together covered 99% to 99.2% of the repertoires. A TCS score was defined as the ratio of F50 (clonal expansion) to E x V (chaos), with BLOSUM62-based TCRdist applied between CDR3 peptides within each V-J. Welch's t-statistics and random forest reduced several hundred V-J features to some 14, which were used in a naive Bayes classifier (R e1071). TCRdb reanalyzed the raw reads on its own, using fastp at Q25 for trimming and MiXCR for clone calling, and kept in-frame beta chains. A single entry per CDR3 protein holds the most common genes and DNA from its merged rows. The V and J calls come from TCRdb's annotation, not from the publication. The sample table records 550,000 to 850,000 distinct CDR3 sequences; around a sixth of these occur just once. The top ten clonotypes cover 16% of the sample.

V is shortened by 1 base, J by 1 base, and the region joining them spans 11 bases. Inclusive of the bounding cysteine and phenylalanine, the CDR3 is 16 residues long. Only the CDR3 region is kept as DNA, spanning 48 bases read in frame from base 1. As encoded in the germline V gene, CDR1 is SGDLS while CDR2 is YYNGEE. The rearranged chain carries TRBV9 and TRBJ2-2; the D gene cannot be resolved reliably. The specimen was blood. This sequence originates from a woman in her fifties or sixties with Graves' hyperthyroidism that later progressed to Graves' ophthalmopathy. The nucleotide sequence reads as follows: TGTGCCAGCAGCGTATACGAGACACGGAACACCGGGGAGCTGTTTTTT. It translates to CASSVYETRNTGELFF.